A single sample is the source of the 18 T cell receptor beta chains below, sequenced in a study of T cell clonotyping in hematopoietic cell transplantation. Clones were sequenced by immunoSEQ multiplex PCR, and TCRdb holds only the in-frame ones, with some missing. The table has about 9,400 clones, roughly 79% seen once. The specimen was PBMCs, collected 180 days after allogeneic stem cell transplant. The source of these receptors is a male patient aged 35-50 years who had an allogeneic stem cell transplant from a related donor, so the T cells may come from the graft donor. Some clones in this sample may be carry-over from other donors' samples.

V and J are TRBV6-1 and TRBJ1-5; no definite D call. Trimming took 2 bases from V and 3 from J, leaving 11 bases between them. Germline values: CDR1 MNHNS, CDR2 SASEGT. The CDR3 loop spans 15 amino acids. The CDR3 loop is CASSEYRFSNQPQHF. For the CDR3, the DNA is TGTGCCAGCAGTGAATATCGCTTTTCCAATCAGCCCCAGCATTTT.

This rearrangement joins TRBV10-3 to TRBJ2-1; no firm D call. The CDR3 is made up of 11 amino acids. CDR1 is ENHRY, CDR2 SYGVKD, per germline. V was pared by 0 bases and J by 11 bases, with 5 bases between. The CDR3 loop reads CAISESAQQFF. The CDR3 nucleotides read TGTGCCATCAGTGAGTCGGCTCAGCAGTTCTTC.

The chain links TRBV6-1 to TRBJ2-5, with no clear D. The CDR3 is 15 residues long. V dropped 5 bases and J dropped 3 bases, with 16 bases sitting between them. Germline lookup yields CDR1 MNHNS and CDR2 SASEGT. CDR3 sequence (DNA): TGTGCCAGCAGTCCCCAATGGGCGGCTGAAGAGACCCAGTACTTC. Translation gives CASSPQWAAEETQYF.

V gene TRBV27 combines with J gene TRBJ2-5; tentative D call: TRBD1 (6 bases). The CDR3 has 14 amino acids. Germline V CDR1 and CDR2: MNHEY, SMNVEV (reference sequence). Trimming shortened V by 5 bases and J by 2 bases, and 12 bases separated the two germline ends. DNA for the CDR3: TGTGCCAGCAGTATGTACAGGGCTCAAGAGACCCAGTACTTC. Translated, it gives CASSMYRAQETQYF.

This clone was seen only once. The genes are TRBV2 and TRBJ2-3; D gene ambiguous. Looked up from germline, CDR1 is SNHLY and CDR2 is FYNNEI. This CDR3 is built from 17 residues. Trimming stripped 5 bases from V and 0 bases from J, with 18 bases between. The CDR3 loop is CASSFDIALGSTDTQYF. The CDR3 DNA is TGTGCCAGCAGTTTCGATATAGCCCTCGGAAGCACAGATACGCAGTATTTT.

The chain carries TRBV7-2 and TRBJ2-7; TRBD2 matches 9 bases. V lost 6 bases to trimming and J lost 7 bases; unmatched junction nucleotides: 7. The germline V gene encodes CDR1 SGHTA and CDR2 FQGNSA. CDR3 length equals 13 residues. The CDR3 DNA is TGTGCCAGCAGAGACGGGACTAGCAGGGAGCAGTACTTC. This codes for CASRDGTSREQYF. The complete variable domain, with remaining parts taken from reference TRBV7-2 and TRBJ2-7, reads GAGVSQSPSNKVTEKGKDVELRCDPISGHTALYWYRQSLGQGLEFLIYFQGNSAPDKSGLPSDRFSAERTGGSVSTLTIQRTQQEDSAVYLCASRDGTSREQYFGPGTRLTVT.

The gene calls are TRBV5-1 and TRBJ2-5; D not certain. This CDR3 region has 14 residues. Germline lookup yields CDR1 SGHRS and CDR2 YFSETQ. With 0 bases removed from V and 1 base from J, the gap between germline ends came to 7 bases. Written as DNA, the CDR3 is TGCGCCAGCAGCTTGGCCGGCGGCCAAGAGACCCAGTACTTC. As protein: CASSLAGGQETQYF.

V gene TRBV7-9 combines with J gene TRBJ1-3; 8 bases agree with TRBD1. Germline CDR1 and CDR2: SEHNR and FQNEAQ (reference sequence). With V trimmed by 4 bases and J by 2 bases, 4 bases remained unmatched. CDR3 length: 15 amino acids. CDR3 DNA sequence: TGTGCCAGCAGCTCTACAGGGGGTACTGGAAACACCATATATTTT. It translates to CASSSTGGTGNTIYF.

The CDR3 loop reads CASSQDAAGRNEQFF. Here the CDR3 DNA reads TGCGCCAGCAGCCAAGATGCGGCTGGAAGAAATGAGCAGTTCTTC. The rearrangement links TRBV4-1 to TRBJ2-1; D gene unclear. The V end lost 0 bases, the J end lost 7 bases, and 13 bases lay between the germline ends. Germline V gene data show CDR1 as MGHRA and CDR2 as YSYEKL. The CDR3 sequence is 15 residues long.

The rearrangement joins TRBV29-1 to TRBJ1-2, with D perhaps TRBD1 (5 bases). The CDR3 contains 11 residues. Germline lookup yields CDR1 SQVTM and CDR2 ANQGSEA. The V end was cut by 7 bases, the J end by 5 bases, with 11 bases between. DNA for the CDR3: TGCAGCGCCCGAGCAGGGTATGGCTACACCTTC. As protein: CSARAGYGYTF.

The chain links TRBV2 to TRBJ2-7; no clear D. In germline, CDR1 is SNHLY, CDR2 FYNNEI. V dropped 3 bases and J dropped 4 bases, with 4 bases sitting between them. The CDR3 covers 11 residues. The CDR3 nucleotides are TGTGCCAGCAGTGAGCTTTACGAGCAGTACTTC. Its protein product is CASSELYEQYF.

V usage is TRBV7-2 and J usage is TRBJ2-1; D may correspond to TRBD1 or TRBD2 (5 bases each). Germline V lookup: CDR1 SGHTA, CDR2 FQGNSA. This CDR3 has 16 amino acids. V was cut by 5 bases and J by 3 bases, with 17 bases left in between. CDR3 sequence: CASSRTGTEVYNEQFF. As DNA, the CDR3 is TGTGCCAGCAGCCGCACCGGGACGGAGGTCTACAATGAGCAGTTCTTC.

The chain is built from TRBV6-5 and TRBJ1-2, with 10 bases matching TRBD1. CDR1 is MNHEY and CDR2 is SVGAGI in the germline V gene. The CDR3 extends over 15 amino acids. Trimming removed 7 bases from V and 4 bases from J; junction bases left unmatched: 9. DNA for the CDR3: TGTGCCAGCACTCGGGCGGGACAGGGGAGCTATGGCTACACCTTC. It specifies CASTRAGQGSYGYTF.

CDR3 bases: TGTGCCAGCAGCTTGCTAGGGTTACCCTACGAGCAGTACTTC. Translated: CASSLLGLPYEQYF. The chain carries TRBV5-5 and TRBJ2-7; D remains ambiguous. Trimming removed 1 base at V and 2 bases at J, with 10 bases between. Germline CDR1 and CDR2: SGHKS and YYEKEE (reference sequence). This CDR3 is built from 14 residues.

The genes are TRBV7-6 and TRBJ1-4, with D tentatively TRBD1 (6 bases). Between the trimmed V and J ends, which lost 5 bases and 0 bases, there was a span of 19 bases. Germline assignment: CDR1 SGHVS and CDR2 FNYEAQ. The CDR3 totals 18 residues. In nucleotides, the CDR3 is TGTGCCAGCAGCGACCGGGACATCCGCCTTGCAACTAATGAAAAACTGTTTTTT. Its translation is CASSDRDIRLATNEKLFF.

The rearrangement uses TRBV7-6 and TRBJ2-7; TRBD1 is a possible D gene (5 bases). CDR1 SGHVS and CDR2 FNYEAQ come from the germline V gene. V lost 3 bases and J 6 bases, leaving 12 bases between the germline ends. The CDR3 length is 13 residues. Written as DNA, the CDR3 is TGTGCCAGCAGCTTGCAGGGTCGGGTCGAGCAGTACTTC. Translation: CASSLQGRVEQYF.

The chain carries TRBV7-2 and TRBJ1-2; D is uncertain. The CDR3 consists of 15 residues. CDR1 is SGHTA, CDR2 FQGNSA, per germline. The V gene lost 1 base and the J gene lost 5 bases, with 14 bases spanning the gap. CDR3 DNA: TGTGCCAGCAGCTTAGAAGGCACCCGGGTTTATGGCTACACCTTC. It yields the protein CASSLEGTRVYGYTF.

The J gene is TRBJ2-5, the V gene TRBV4-1; TRBD2 agrees at 7 bases. The CDR3 covers 16 residues. V trimming: 0 bases; J trimming: 5 bases; junction bases outside the gene matches: 9. Germline CDR1 is MGHRA and CDR2 is YSYEKL. The CDR3 DNA reads TGCGCCAGCAGCCAAGAGGCGGGGGTGGGGTGGGAGACCCAGTACTTC. It codes for CASSQEAGVGWETQYF.